One T cell receptor beta chain is described in this entry. The data were obtained in a study of human T cells and chemical hapten exposure. The study used a library that attached unique molecular identifiers to individual cDNA molecules. Authors' data handling: With a range of about 23,224 to 700,000, the median per sample was around 96,000 TCRs. TCRdb independently ran MiXCR on the RACE reads; one entry per CDR3 protein. In this record, the V and J calls reflect TCRdb's handling and not the investigators' own analysis. The profile shows just under 350,000 distinct CDR3 sequences, roughly 6.9% of them singletons. The CDR3 is 18 amino acids. With V trimmed by 0 bases and J by 0 bases, 7 bases remained unmatched. Germline lookup yields CDR1 LGHNA and CDR2 YSLEER. Sample time point: patch test 1, 2 weeks after DPC sensitization. Treatment indicated: therapeutic diphenylcyclopropenone sensitization with weekly scalp DPC.

The source of this sequence is a woman between 18 and 30 years old with alopecia areata. Some clones in this sample may be carry-over from other donors' samples. The starting material was whole blood, obtained in connection with sensitization to the hapten diphenylcyclopropenone (DPC). The rearrangement links TRBV4-3 to TRBJ1-2; 10 nucleotides line up with TRBD1. The CDR3 sequence: CASSQEGRGQGANYGYTF. The DNA of the CDR3 is TGCGCCAGCAGCCAAGAGGGGCGAGGACAGGGGGCTAACTATGGCTACACCTTC.